This T cell receptor beta chain was recorded in a study of technical replicates of blood from a few donors. Per the germline V gene, CDR1 is SEHNR and CDR2 is FQNEAQ (reference sequence). The CDR3 totals 12 residues. The trim removed 4 bases at V and 6 bases at J, leaving 2 bases unmatched. Libraries were prepared by immunoSEQ multiplex PCR; TCRdb keeps only in-frame clonotypes and omits some of them. This table holds some 99,000 clones, about 96% found once. The chain employs TRBV7-9 and TRBJ1-2, with 7 bases fitting TRBD1. The TCR comes from a human donor in good health. Sequenced: T cells isolated from PBMCs. The CDR3 coding sequence is TGTGCCAGCAGCTCGACAGGGCATGGCTACACCTTC. This encodes CASSSTGHGYTF.